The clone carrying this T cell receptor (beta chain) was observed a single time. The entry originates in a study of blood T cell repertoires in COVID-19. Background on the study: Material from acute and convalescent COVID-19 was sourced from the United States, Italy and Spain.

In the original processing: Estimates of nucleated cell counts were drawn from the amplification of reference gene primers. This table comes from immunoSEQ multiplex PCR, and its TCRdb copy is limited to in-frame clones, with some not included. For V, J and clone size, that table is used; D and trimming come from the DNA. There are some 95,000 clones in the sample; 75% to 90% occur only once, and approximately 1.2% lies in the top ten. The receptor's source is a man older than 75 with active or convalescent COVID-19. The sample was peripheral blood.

The chain's CDR3 is CATSGGPSGKSTGELFF. CDR3 nucleotides: TGTGCCACCAGCGGGGGGCCGAGCGGAAAATCCACCGGGGAGCTGTTTTTT. The rearrangement links TRBV24-1 to TRBJ2-2; TRBD2 is a possible D gene (7 bases). The length of the CDR3 is 17 residues. V was shortened by 7 bases and J by 4 bases, with 21 bases between the two germline ends. Per the germline V gene, CDR1 is KGHDR and CDR2 is SFDVKD.